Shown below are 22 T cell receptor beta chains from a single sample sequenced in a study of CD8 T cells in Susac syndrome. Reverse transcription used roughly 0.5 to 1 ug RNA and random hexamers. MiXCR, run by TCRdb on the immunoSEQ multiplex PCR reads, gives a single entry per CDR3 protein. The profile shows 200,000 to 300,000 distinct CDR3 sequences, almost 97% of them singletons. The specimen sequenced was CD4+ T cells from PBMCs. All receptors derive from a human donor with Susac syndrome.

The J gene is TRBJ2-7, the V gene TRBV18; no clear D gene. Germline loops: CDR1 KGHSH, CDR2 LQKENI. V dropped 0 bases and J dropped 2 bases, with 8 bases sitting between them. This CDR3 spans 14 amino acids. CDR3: CASSPPAPPYEQYF. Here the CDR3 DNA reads TGTGCCAGCTCACCACCGGCACCCCCCTACGAGCAGTACTTC.

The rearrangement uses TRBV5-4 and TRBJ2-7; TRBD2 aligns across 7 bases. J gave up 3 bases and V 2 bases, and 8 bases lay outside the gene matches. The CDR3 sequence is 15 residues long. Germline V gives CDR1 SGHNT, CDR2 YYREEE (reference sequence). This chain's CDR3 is CASSFSAGEIYEQYF. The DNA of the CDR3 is TGTGCCAGCAGCTTCTCGGCGGGAGAGATCTACGAGCAGTACTTC.

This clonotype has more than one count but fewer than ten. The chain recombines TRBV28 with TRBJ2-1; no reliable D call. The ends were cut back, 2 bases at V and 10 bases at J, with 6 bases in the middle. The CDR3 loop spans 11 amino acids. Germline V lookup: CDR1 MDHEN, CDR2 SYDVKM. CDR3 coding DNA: TGTGCCAGCAGTTTAAGGTCCGAGCAGTTCTTC. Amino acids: CASSLRSEQFF.

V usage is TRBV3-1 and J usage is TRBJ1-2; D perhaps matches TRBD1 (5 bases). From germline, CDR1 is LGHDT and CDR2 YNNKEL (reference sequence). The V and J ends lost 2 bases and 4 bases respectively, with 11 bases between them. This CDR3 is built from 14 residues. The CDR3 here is CASSQLAGLYGYTF. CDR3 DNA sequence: TGTGCCAGCAGCCAATTAGCGGGGCTCTATGGCTACACCTTC.

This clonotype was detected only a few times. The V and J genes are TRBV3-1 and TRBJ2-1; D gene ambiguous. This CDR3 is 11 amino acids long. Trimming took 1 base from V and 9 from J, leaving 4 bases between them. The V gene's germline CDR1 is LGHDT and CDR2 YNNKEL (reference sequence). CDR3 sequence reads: CASSQAAEQFF. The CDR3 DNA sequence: TGTGCCAGCAGCCAAGCTGCTGAGCAGTTCTTC.

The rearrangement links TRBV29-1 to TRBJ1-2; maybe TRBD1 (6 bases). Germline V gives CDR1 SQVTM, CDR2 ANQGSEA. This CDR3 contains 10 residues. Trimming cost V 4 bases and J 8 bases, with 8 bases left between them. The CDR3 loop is CSVGQAGYTF. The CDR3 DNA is TGCAGCGTTGGACAGGCCGGCTACACCTTC.

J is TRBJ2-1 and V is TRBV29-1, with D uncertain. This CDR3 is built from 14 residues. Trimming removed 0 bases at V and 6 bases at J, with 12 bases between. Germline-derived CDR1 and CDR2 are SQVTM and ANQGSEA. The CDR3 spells CSVEDRVVVNEQFF. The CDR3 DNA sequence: TGCAGCGTTGAAGATCGAGTGGTTGTCAATGAGCAGTTCTTC.

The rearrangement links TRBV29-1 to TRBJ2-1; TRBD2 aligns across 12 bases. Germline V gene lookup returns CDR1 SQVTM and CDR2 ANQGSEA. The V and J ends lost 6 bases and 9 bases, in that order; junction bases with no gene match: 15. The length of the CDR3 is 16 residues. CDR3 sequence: CSVQTSGSGKEGEQFF. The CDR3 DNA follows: TGCAGCGTCCAGACTAGCGGGAGTGGAAAGGAGGGTGAGCAGTTCTTC.

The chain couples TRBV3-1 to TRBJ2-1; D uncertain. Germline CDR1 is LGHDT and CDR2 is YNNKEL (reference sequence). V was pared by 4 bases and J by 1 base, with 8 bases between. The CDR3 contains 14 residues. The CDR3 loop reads CASSPSGSYNEQFF. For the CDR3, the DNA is TGTGCCAGCAGCCCTTCGGGTTCCTACAATGAGCAGTTCTTC.

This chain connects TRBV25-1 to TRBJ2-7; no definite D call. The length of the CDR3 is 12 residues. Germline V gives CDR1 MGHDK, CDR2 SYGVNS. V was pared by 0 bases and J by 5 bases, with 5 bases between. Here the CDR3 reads CASSEYTNEQYF. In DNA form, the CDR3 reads TGTGCCAGCAGTGAATACACAAACGAGCAGTACTTC.

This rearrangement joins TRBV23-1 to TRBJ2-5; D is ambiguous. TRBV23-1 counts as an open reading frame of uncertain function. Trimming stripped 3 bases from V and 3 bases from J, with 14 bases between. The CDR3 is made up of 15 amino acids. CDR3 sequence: CASSHQVYVEETQYF. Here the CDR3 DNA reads TGCGCCAGCAGTCATCAGGTTTACGTAGAAGAGACCCAGTACTTC.

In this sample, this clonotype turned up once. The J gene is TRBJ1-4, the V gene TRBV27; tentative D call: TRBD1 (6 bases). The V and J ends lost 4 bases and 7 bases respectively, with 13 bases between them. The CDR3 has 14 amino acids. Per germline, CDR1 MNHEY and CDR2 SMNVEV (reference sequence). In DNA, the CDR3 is TGTGCCAGCAGTTCCGGACAGAGTGCTGAAAAACTGTTTTTT. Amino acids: CASSSGQSAEKLFF.

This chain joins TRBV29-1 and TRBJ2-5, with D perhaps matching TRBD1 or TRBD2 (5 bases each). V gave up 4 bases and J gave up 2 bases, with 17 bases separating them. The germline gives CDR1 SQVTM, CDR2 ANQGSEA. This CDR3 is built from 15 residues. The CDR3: CSVAPFVGRQETQYF. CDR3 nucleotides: TGCAGCGTTGCTCCTTTCGTGGGACGTCAAGAGACCCAGTACTTC.

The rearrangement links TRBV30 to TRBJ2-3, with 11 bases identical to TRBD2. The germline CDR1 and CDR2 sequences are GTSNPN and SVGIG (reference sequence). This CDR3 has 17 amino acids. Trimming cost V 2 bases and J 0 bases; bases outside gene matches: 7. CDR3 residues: CAWSSRRTSGSTDTQYF. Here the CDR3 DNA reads TGTGCCTGGAGTTCTCGACGGACTAGCGGGAGCACAGATACGCAGTATTTT.

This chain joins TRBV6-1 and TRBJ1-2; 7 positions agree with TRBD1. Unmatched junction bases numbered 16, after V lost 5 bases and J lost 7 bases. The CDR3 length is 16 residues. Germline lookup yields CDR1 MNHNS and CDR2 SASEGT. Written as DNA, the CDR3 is TGTGCCAGCAGTCGGACGCTACAGGGGACCCTTTTTGGCTACACCTTC. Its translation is CASSRTLQGTLFGYTF.

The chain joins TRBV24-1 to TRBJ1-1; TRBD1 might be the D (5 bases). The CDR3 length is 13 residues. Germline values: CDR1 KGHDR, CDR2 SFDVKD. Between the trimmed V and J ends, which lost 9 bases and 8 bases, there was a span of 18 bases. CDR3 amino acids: CATRGDAWGEAFF. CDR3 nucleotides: TGTGCCACCCGAGGTGACGCTTGGGGGGAAGCTTTCTTT.

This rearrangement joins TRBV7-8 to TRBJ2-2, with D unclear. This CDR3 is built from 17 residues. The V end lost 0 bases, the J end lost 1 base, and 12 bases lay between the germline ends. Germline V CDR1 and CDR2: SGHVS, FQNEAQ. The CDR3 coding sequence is TGTGCCAGCAGCTTAGCCCAGCGTCGGAGGAACACCGGGGAGCTGTTTTTT. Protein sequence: CASSLAQRRRNTGELFF.

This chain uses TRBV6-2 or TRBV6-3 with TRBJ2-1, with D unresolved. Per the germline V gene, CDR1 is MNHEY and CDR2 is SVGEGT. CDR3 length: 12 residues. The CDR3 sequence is CATAESYNEQFF. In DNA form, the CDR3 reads TGTGCTACCGCGGAGTCCTACAATGAGCAGTTCTTC.

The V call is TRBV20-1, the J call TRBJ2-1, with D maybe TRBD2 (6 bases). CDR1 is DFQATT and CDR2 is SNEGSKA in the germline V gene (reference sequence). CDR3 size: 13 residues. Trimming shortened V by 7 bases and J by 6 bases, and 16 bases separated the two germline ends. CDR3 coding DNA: TGCAGTGTAAGACTAGTTGGGGTCAATGAGCAGTTCTTC. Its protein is CSVRLVGVNEQFF.

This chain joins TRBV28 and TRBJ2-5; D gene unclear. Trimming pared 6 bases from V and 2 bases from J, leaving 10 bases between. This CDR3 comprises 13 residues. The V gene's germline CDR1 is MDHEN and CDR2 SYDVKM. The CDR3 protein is CASRSPFQETQYF. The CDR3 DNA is TGTGCCAGCAGAAGCCCGTTTCAAGAGACCCAGTACTTC.

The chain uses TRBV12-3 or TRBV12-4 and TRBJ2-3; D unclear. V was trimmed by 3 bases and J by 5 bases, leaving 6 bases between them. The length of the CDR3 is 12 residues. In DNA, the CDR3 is TGTGCCAGCAGTTTTGTAGAAGATACGCAGTATTTT. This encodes CASSFVEDTQYF.

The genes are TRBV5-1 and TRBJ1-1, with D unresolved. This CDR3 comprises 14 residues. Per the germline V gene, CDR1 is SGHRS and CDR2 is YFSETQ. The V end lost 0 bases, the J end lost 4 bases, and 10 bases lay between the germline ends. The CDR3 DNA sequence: TGCGCCAGCAGCTTGGTGGCAGTAGGCACTGAAGCTTTCTTT. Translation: CASSLVAVGTEAFF.